These 7 T cell receptor beta chains originate from one sample sequenced in a study of blood T cell repertoires in COVID-19. Data came from immunoSEQ multiplex PCR; TCRdb stores just in-frame clones and leaves some out. This sample has 80,000 to 100,000 clones; nearly 95% occur once, and the top ten carry about 4.7%. Sequencing was carried out using peripheral blood. Every receptor here comes from a human donor with active COVID-19. The donor label of this sample is uncertain.

This clone has only one observation. The rearrangement links TRBV6-1 to TRBJ2-7, with D possibly being TRBD2 (5 bases). V was pared by 2 bases and J by 7 bases, with 18 bases between. From germline, CDR1 is MNHNS and CDR2 SASEGT. This CDR3 comprises 15 residues. This chain's CDR3 is CASSERAGRVDEQYF. For the CDR3, the DNA is TGTGCCAGCAGTGAACGGGCTGGGCGGGTAGATGAGCAGTACTTC.

The genes are TRBV11-2 and TRBJ2-1, with D possibly matching TRBD1 (6 bases). This CDR3 region has 15 residues. V dropped 5 bases and J dropped 0 bases, with 11 bases sitting between them. Germline CDR1 SGHAT, CDR2 FQNNGV. CDR3 sequence reads: CASSTTGSSYNEQFF. The CDR3 DNA reads as TGTGCCAGCAGCACTACAGGGAGCTCCTACAATGAGCAGTTCTTC.

The chain links TRBV2 to TRBJ2-7; weak D call: TRBD2 (6 bases). The V end lost 4 bases, the J end lost 5 bases, and 18 bases lay between the germline ends. The V gene's germline CDR1 is SNHLY and CDR2 FYNNEI. This CDR3 contains 15 residues. The CDR3: CASSAGDGSGDEQYF. The DNA of the CDR3 is TGTGCCAGCAGTGCGGGGGACGGATCCGGGGACGAGCAGTACTTC.

The chain carries TRBV3-1 (or the pseudogene TRBV3-2) and TRBJ2-1, with 11 bases that match TRBD2. The CDR3 is made up of 16 amino acids. V was pared by 4 bases and J by 4 bases, with 6 bases of the junction left unmatched. From germline, CDR1 is LGHDT and CDR2 YNNKEL (reference sequence). The CDR3 nucleotides read TGTGCCAGCAGCCGCTTAGCGGGGGGGCCTTACAATGAGCAGTTCTTC. Encoded protein: CASSRLAGGPYNEQFF.

V and J are TRBV28 and TRBJ1-3; 7 bases map to TRBD1. Unmatched junction bases numbered 5, after V lost 5 bases and J lost 4 bases. The CDR3 totals 14 residues. In germline, CDR1 is MDHEN, CDR2 SYDVKM. CDR3 residues: CASSKGASGNTIYF. The CDR3 DNA is TGTGCCAGCAGTAAGGGGGCAAGCGGAAACACCATATATTTT.

This clone has just one count. V is TRBV28 and J is TRBJ2-7; TRBD1 is a possible D gene (6 bases). V was clipped by 5 bases and J by 6 bases, with 20 bases between them. The CDR3 consists of 15 residues. The germline V gene has CDR1 MDHEN and CDR2 SYDVKM. Here the CDR3 reads CASSPQTGLTGEQYF. CDR3 nucleotide sequence: TGTGCCAGCAGTCCCCAAACAGGGCTTACGGGCGAGCAGTACTTC.

This chain connects TRBV3-1 (or the pseudogene TRBV3-2) to TRBJ2-7; the D gene is possibly TRBD1 (6 bases). The CDR3 consists of 15 residues. CDR1 and CDR2 (germline): LGHDT, YNNKEL (reference sequence). V lost 5 bases, J lost 2 bases, and 16 bases lay in between. CDR3 nucleotide sequence: TGTGCCAGCAGCGTCCGACAGGCGTCCGCCTACGAGCAGTACTTC. Protein product: CASSVRQASAYEQYF.